Reported below is one T cell receptor (beta chain). Its antigen is as yet unknown. The germline V and J ends were trimmed by 5 bases and 0 bases, with 6 bases remaining between them. The V gene's germline CDR1 is SGHNT and CDR2 YENEEA. The CDR3 spans 13 residues. This sample stems from a study of T cells in Graves' hyperthyroidism and ophthalmopathy. Turning to the study itself: Blood was drawn when the patient was first diagnosed and still untreated. Study-level points and caveats: Stable hyperthyroidism was separated from ophthalmopathy by a model based on 13 V-J features.

Amplification targeted TCR beta CDR3 regions from RNA transcripts. Researchers ran a first-round RT-PCR on the TCR CDR3 using the HTBI primer set. TCRdb reanalysed the multiplex PCR reads using MiXCR and keeps one entry per CDR3 protein. The profile shows 490,000 or so distinct CDR3 sequences, 15% to 20% of them singletons. The TCR originated in a man between 40 and 49 years old with Graves' ophthalmopathy. The source material was blood. V and J are TRBV11-3 and TRBJ2-3; D is unresolved. The CDR3 nucleotides read TGTGCCAGCAGCATACAGAGCACAGATACGCAGTATTTT. Residues: CASSIQSTDTQYF. Supplemented by reference TRBV11-3 and TRBJ2-3, the full variable domain reads EAGVVQSPRYKIIEKKQPVAFWCNPISGHNTLYWYLQNLGQGPELLIRYENEEAVDDSQLPKDRFSAERLKGVDSTLKIQPAELGDSAVYLCASSIQSTDTQYFGPGTRLTVL.